The 17 T cell receptor beta chains below come from one sample, sequenced in a study of control samples from healthy donors and cancer patients. TCRdb's copy holds only in-frame clones and misses some; the assay was immunoSEQ multiplex PCR. The table shows about 96,000 clones, with over 90% occurring only once. The sequenced sample was blood. The receptors were gathered from a man aged 18 to 30 in good health.

The CDR3 DNA reads as TGTGCCAGCTCACCTAAACAGGGGACGGACGAAAAACTGTTTTTT. Translating gives CASSPKQGTDEKLFF. This sequence joins TRBV18 and TRBJ1-4, with 7 bases matching TRBD1. The CDR3 length is 15 residues. CDR1 and CDR2 from the germline V gene are KGHSH and LQKENI. Trimming cost V 3 bases and J 8 bases; bases outside gene matches: 9.

The rearrangement links TRBV2 to TRBJ1-1; 7 bases are a match to TRBD1. Germline V gene lookup returns CDR1 SNHLY and CDR2 FYNNEI. CDR3 length: 15 amino acids. Unmatched junction bases numbered 10, after V lost 7 bases and J lost 2 bases. This chain's CDR3 is CASTRDSSTNTEAFF. DNA for the CDR3: TGTGCCAGCACCCGGGACAGCTCAACTAACACTGAAGCTTTCTTT.

This clone was seen once. This chain joins TRBV2 and TRBJ1-1, with no clear D. CDR3 size: 16 residues. Trimming pared 4 bases from V and 0 bases from J, leaving 15 bases between. Germline loops: CDR1 SNHLY, CDR2 FYNNEI. The CDR3: CASSVMVTGMNTEAFF. As DNA, the CDR3 is TGTGCCAGCAGTGTTATGGTGACGGGGATGAACACTGAAGCTTTCTTT.

This clone was seen only once. The chain uses TRBV25-1 and TRBJ2-6, with D perhaps matching TRBD2 (7 bases). The V end was cut by 4 bases, the J end by 2 bases, with 9 bases between. Germline V gene sequence: CDR1 MGHDK, CDR2 SYGVNS. This CDR3 is built from 15 residues. CDR3 in amino acids: CASSVGGPGANVLTF. Written as DNA, the CDR3 is TGTGCCAGCAGTGTGGGGGGGCCTGGGGCCAACGTCCTGACTTTC.

V gene TRBV7-9 combines with J gene TRBJ2-6; a weak D match, TRBD2 (6 bases). Deletions cut 6 bases from V and 2 bases from J, with 11 bases between. The CDR3 runs to 15 residues. CDR1 and CDR2 from the germline V gene are SEHNR and FQNEAQ (reference sequence). DNA of the CDR3: TGTGCCAGCAGTCCCGGGACTGCTGGGGCCAACGTCCTGACTTTC. Translation gives CASSPGTAGANVLTF. Full variable domain (missing parts from reference TRBV7-9 and TRBJ2-6): DTGVSQNPRHKITKRGQNVTFRCDPISEHNRLYWYRQTLGQGPEFLTYFQNEAQLEKSRLLSDRFSAERPKGSFSTLEIQRTEQGDSAMYLCASSPGTAGANVLTFGAGSRLTVL.

This clone was counted only a few times. The chain has TRBV28 and TRBJ2-2; the match to TRBD2 covers 16 bases. Germline V gives CDR1 MDHEN, CDR2 SYDVKM. The CDR3 consists of 17 residues. Germline trimming cut 9 bases from V and 4 bases from J; bases unmatched to any gene: 8. The CDR3 loop reads CASMGLAGGPSTGELFF. The CDR3 DNA follows: TGTGCCAGTATGGGACTAGCGGGAGGGCCGAGCACCGGGGAGCTGTTTTTT.

The chain is built from TRBV21-1 and TRBJ2-3; the table's D call of TRBD2 was not tested on the DNA. TRBV21-1 is shown as a pseudogene. The CDR3 spans 19 residues. The DNA of the CDR3 is TGTGCCAGCAGCCCCCGGGGGCCTAGCGGGGGGGCGAGCACAGATACGCAGTATTTT. It yields the protein CASSPRGPSGGASTDTQYF.

This rearrangement joins TRBV15 to TRBJ1-4; D is unclear. This CDR3 region has 13 residues. Germline loops: CDR1 LNHNV, CDR2 YYDKDF (reference sequence). Trimming pared 8 bases from V and 10 bases from J, leaving 17 bases between. The CDR3 loop is CATLSARVGKLFF. The CDR3 region has the DNA TGTGCCACCCTCTCGGCGCGTGTCGGAAAACTGTTTTTT.

The chain uses TRBV3-1 (or the pseudogene TRBV3-2) and TRBJ1-2; possibly TRBD1 for D (6 bases). V was cut by 1 base and J by 4 bases, with 13 bases left in between. In germline, CDR1 is LGHDT, CDR2 YNNKEL (reference sequence). There are 15 residues in the CDR3. In nucleotides, the CDR3 is TGTGCCAGCAGCCAAGGGAAAGGGGGGGGCTATGGCTACACCTTC. As protein: CASSQGKGGGYGYTF.

The chain joins TRBV3-1 (or the pseudogene TRBV3-2) to TRBJ1-6; 9 bases align to TRBD1. Per the germline V gene, CDR1 is LGHDT and CDR2 is YNNKEL (reference sequence). V gave up 3 bases and J gave up 9 bases; unmatched junction bases: 6. The length of the CDR3 is 15 residues. CDR3 amino acids: CASSQLGQGGSPLHF. As DNA, the CDR3 is TGTGCCAGCAGCCAGCTGGGACAGGGAGGTTCACCCCTCCACTTT.

The chain combines TRBV2 with TRBJ1-1, with D unclear. V was cut by 5 bases and J by 2 bases, with 9 bases left in between. From germline, CDR1 is SNHLY and CDR2 FYNNEI. This CDR3 has 13 amino acids. The CDR3, as DNA: TGTGCCAGCAGTCCCACACCTAACACTGAAGCTTTCTTT. Translation gives CASSPTPNTEAFF.

The chain joins TRBV18 to TRBJ1-1, with no clear D. CDR1 and CDR2 from the germline V gene are KGHSH and LQKENI. Trimming cost V 1 base and J 4 bases, with 10 bases left between them. The CDR3 runs 14 residues. The CDR3 region is CASSPRSAGTEAFF. CDR3 bases: TGTGCCAGCTCACCACGGTCAGCTGGCACTGAAGCTTTCTTT. Supplemented by reference TRBV18 and TRBJ1-1, the full variable domain reads NAGVMQNPRHLVRRRGQEARLRCSPMKGHSHVYWYRQLPEEGLKFMVYLQKENIIDESGMPKERFSAEFPKEGPSILRIQQVVRGDSAAYFCASSPRSAGTEAFFGQGTRLTVV.

This sequence joins TRBV13 and TRBJ2-1, with TRBD2 matching 8 bases. Germline CDR1 PRHDT, CDR2 FYEKMQ (reference sequence). CDR3 length equals 15 residues. With 6 bases clipped from V and 5 bases from J, the junction kept 9 bases outside the gene matches. The CDR3 nucleotides read TGTGCCAGCAGTTATAGCGGGGAGCTAAACAATGAGCAGTTCTTC. This encodes CASSYSGELNNEQFF.

Details on this clone: The junction does not match germline at one end; this may be a read error. The chain has TRBV7-7 and TRBJ1-1; TRBD1 aligns across 9 bases. Per germline, CDR1 SSHAT and CDR2 FNYEAQ (reference sequence). CDR3 length: 14 amino acids. CDR3 in amino acids: CASSLDRGNTEAFF. CDR3 sequence (DNA): TGTGCTAGCAGCTTGGACAGGGGGAACACTGAAGCTTTCTTT.

Only a few counts were recorded for this clone. DNA for the CDR3: TGTGCCAGCAGTTACTATGGGGAGGGGGCTGAAGCTTTCTTT. Protein product: CASSYYGEGAEAFF. V is TRBV6-6 and J is TRBJ1-1, with TRBD1 as a possible D gene (6 bases). This CDR3 has 14 residues. Looked up from germline, CDR1 is MNHNY and CDR2 is SVGAGI (reference sequence). The ends were cut back, 1 base at V and 6 bases at J, with 12 bases in the middle.

The chain recombines TRBV2 with TRBJ1-1; 9 nucleotides line up with TRBD1. The CDR3 runs 14 residues. Looked up from germline, CDR1 is SNHLY and CDR2 is FYNNEI. Trimming at V came to 6 bases and at J to 1 base, leaving 3 bases not matched to a gene. As DNA, the CDR3 is TGTGCCAGCAGATACAGGGGGCAGAACACTGAAGCTTTCTTT. Protein product: CASRYRGQNTEAFF. Variable domain in full (rest from reference TRBV2 and TRBJ1-1): EPEVTQTPSHQVTQMGQEVILRCVPISNHLYFYWYRQILGQKVEFLVSFYNNEISEKSEIFDDQFSVERPDGSNFTLKIRSTKLEDSAMYFCASRYRGQNTEAFFGQGTRLTVV.

J is TRBJ2-7 and V is TRBV3-1 (or the pseudogene TRBV3-2), with D tentatively TRBD1 or TRBD2 (6 bases each). CDR3 length: 12 amino acids. Germline-derived CDR1 and CDR2 are LGHDT and YNNKEL (reference sequence). The V end lost 6 bases, the J end lost 5 bases, and 11 bases lay between the germline ends. The CDR3 DNA reads TGTGCCAGCAGTCGGGGGCCGGACGAGCAGTACTTC. Translating gives CASSRGPDEQYF.